The 15 T cell receptor beta chains below come from one sample, sequenced in a study of technical replicates of blood from four donors. Libraries were prepared by immunoSEQ multiplex PCR; TCRdb keeps only in-frame clonotypes and omits some of them. The top ten clones hold around 0.2% of a sample with some 80,000 clones, 95% to 98% of them seen once. Specimen: T cells isolated from PBMCs. These receptors were collected from a human donor in good health.

The rearrangement joins TRBV5-1 to TRBJ2-7; D is undetermined. Germline V gene sequence: CDR1 SGHRS, CDR2 YFSETQ. This CDR3 comprises 14 residues. V was trimmed by 1 base and J by 4 bases, leaving 12 bases between them. The CDR3 coding sequence is TGCGCCAGCAGCTTGATTACCGAGTCTTACGAGCAGTACTTC. Translation gives CASSLITESYEQYF.

The V gene is TRBV11-3, the J gene TRBJ1-2, with 8 bases lining up with TRBD1. This CDR3 spans 13 amino acids. Losses at the gene ends were 5 bases for V and 7 bases for J; bases not matched to a gene: 6. In germline, CDR1 is SGHNT, CDR2 YENEEA. This CDR3 is CASSADRVAGYTF. The CDR3 DNA is TGTGCCAGCAGCGCGGACAGGGTGGCTGGCTACACCTTC.

The gene calls are TRBV9 and TRBJ1-2, with D uncertain. Per the germline V gene, CDR1 is SGDLS and CDR2 is YYNGEE. The CDR3 has 12 residues. V lost 0 bases and J 12 bases, leaving 12 bases between the germline ends. CDR3 sequence reads: CASSVVGGPNTF. The CDR3 bases are TGTGCCAGCAGCGTAGTAGGAGGACCTAACACCTTC.

The J gene is TRBJ1-6, the V gene TRBV6-5; D not resolved. V was trimmed by 4 bases and J by 7 bases, leaving 14 bases between them. This CDR3 region has 15 residues. The germline CDR1 and CDR2 sequences are MNHEY and SVGAGI. The CDR3 DNA is TGTGCCAGCAGTTTTACGTCGGGGTCGAATTCACCCCTCCACTTT. It is translated as CASSFTSGSNSPLHF.

For this clone: Relative to the germline gene, one junction end is altered; a read error may explain this. The gene calls are TRBV6-9 and TRBJ2-5; D is ambiguous. There are 12 residues in the CDR3. Germline CDR1 is MNHGY and CDR2 is SVAAGI. CDR3 nucleotide sequence: TGTGCCAGCACTTATTCCAGGGAGACCCAGTACTTC. Its protein product is CASTYSRETQYF.

The chain links TRBV11-3 to TRBJ2-7, with D perhaps matching TRBD1 (6 bases). The CDR3 totals 13 residues. Per germline, CDR1 SGHNT and CDR2 YENEEA. The ends were cut back, 1 base at V and 3 bases at J, with 7 bases in the middle. The CDR3 nucleotides read TGTGCCAGCAGCTTAGCCAGGGGCTACGAGCAGTACTTC. Protein: CASSLARGYEQYF.

This clone was recorded only once. This sequence joins TRBV5-8 and TRBJ2-5; D ambiguous. The CDR3 has 12 amino acids. Trimming took 5 bases from V and 0 from J, leaving 5 bases between them. Germline-derived CDR1 and CDR2 are SGHTS and YDEGEE. The CDR3 spells CASRAYQETQYF. CDR3 in DNA: TGTGCCAGCAGAGCGTACCAAGAGACCCAGTACTTC.

J is TRBJ1-2 and V is TRBV9, with D possibly matching TRBD1 (6 bases). The CDR3 sequence is 11 residues long. The germline V and J ends were trimmed by 3 bases and 7 bases, with 7 bases remaining between them. CDR1 is SGDLS, CDR2 YYNGEE, per germline. The CDR3 nucleotides are TGTGCCAGCAGCGCAGGGGTTGGCTACACCTTC. This sequence encodes CASSAGVGYTF.

The CDR3 here is CASSLEGAGYNEQFF. Here the CDR3 DNA reads TGCGCCAGCAGCTTGGAGGGGGCGGGGTACAATGAGCAGTTCTTC. J is TRBJ2-1 and V is TRBV5-1, with D maybe TRBD1 (7 bases). CDR1 is SGHRS and CDR2 is YFSETQ in the germline V gene. The CDR3 is 15 amino acids. Trimming cost V 0 bases and J 4 bases, with 11 bases left between them. Complete variable domain (other parts from reference TRBV5-1 and TRBJ2-1): KAGVTQTPRYLIKTRGQQVTLSCSPISGHRSVSWYQQTPGQGLQFLFEYFSETQRNKGNFPGRFSGRQFSNSRSEMNVSTLELGDSALYLCASSLEGAGYNEQFFGPGTRLTVL.

V usage is TRBV7-3 and J usage is TRBJ2-1; 10 nucleotides line up with TRBD1. Germline CDR1 reads SGHTA; CDR2 reads FQGTGA. Trimming at V came to 2 bases and at J to 5 bases, leaving 0 bases not matched to a gene. The CDR3 is made up of 14 amino acids. The CDR3 loop is CASSLGTGDNEQFF. The CDR3 region has the DNA TGTGCCAGCAGCTTAGGGACAGGGGACAATGAGCAGTTCTTC.

The gene calls are TRBV7-6 and TRBJ2-1, with 9 nucleotides matching TRBD2. V lost 2 bases to trimming and J lost 5 bases; unmatched junction nucleotides: 1. Germline V lookup: CDR1 SGHVS, CDR2 FNYEAQ. The CDR3 consists of 14 residues. CDR3 loop: CASSLLAGHNEQFF. Written as DNA, the CDR3 is TGTGCCAGCAGCTTACTAGCGGGACACAATGAGCAGTTCTTC.

The chain combines TRBV7-9 with TRBJ2-3; weak D call: TRBD2 (5 bases). Trimming cost V 4 bases and J 2 bases, with 16 bases left between them. The CDR3 has 16 amino acids. Looked up from germline, CDR1 is SEHNR and CDR2 is FQNEAQ (reference sequence). Here the CDR3 reads CASSSARRLITDTQYF. CDR3 bases: TGTGCCAGCAGCTCCGCCCGGAGGCTTATCACAGATACGCAGTATTTT.

This chain joins TRBV5-1 and TRBJ1-1; D is uncertain. The CDR3 extends over 14 amino acids. V lost 0 bases and J lost 1, with 7 bases in between. Looked up from germline, CDR1 is SGHRS and CDR2 is YFSETQ. CDR3 bases: TGCGCCAGCAGCTTGGGACGGGAGAACACTGAAGCTTTCTTT. Encoded protein: CASSLGRENTEAFF.

The J gene is TRBJ1-4, the V gene TRBV5-6, with D possibly TRBD1 on 5 matching bases. CDR3 length: 14 amino acids. Germline lookup yields CDR1 SGHDT and CDR2 YYEEEE. V was shortened by 0 bases and J by 5 bases, with 8 bases between the two germline ends. The CDR3 protein is CASSLVGGNEKLFF. Written as DNA, the CDR3 is TGTGCCAGCAGCTTGGTGGGGGGGAATGAAAAACTGTTTTTT.

The CDR3 bases are TGCGCCAGCAGCTTGGACGGGGGAGTCGGAGCTTTCTTT. Protein sequence: CASSLDGGVGAFF. The rearrangement joins TRBV5-1 to TRBJ1-1; D possibly corresponds to TRBD1 (5 bases). Trimming pared 0 bases from V and 10 bases from J, leaving 13 bases between. Germline V gives CDR1 SGHRS, CDR2 YFSETQ. This CDR3 has 13 amino acids.